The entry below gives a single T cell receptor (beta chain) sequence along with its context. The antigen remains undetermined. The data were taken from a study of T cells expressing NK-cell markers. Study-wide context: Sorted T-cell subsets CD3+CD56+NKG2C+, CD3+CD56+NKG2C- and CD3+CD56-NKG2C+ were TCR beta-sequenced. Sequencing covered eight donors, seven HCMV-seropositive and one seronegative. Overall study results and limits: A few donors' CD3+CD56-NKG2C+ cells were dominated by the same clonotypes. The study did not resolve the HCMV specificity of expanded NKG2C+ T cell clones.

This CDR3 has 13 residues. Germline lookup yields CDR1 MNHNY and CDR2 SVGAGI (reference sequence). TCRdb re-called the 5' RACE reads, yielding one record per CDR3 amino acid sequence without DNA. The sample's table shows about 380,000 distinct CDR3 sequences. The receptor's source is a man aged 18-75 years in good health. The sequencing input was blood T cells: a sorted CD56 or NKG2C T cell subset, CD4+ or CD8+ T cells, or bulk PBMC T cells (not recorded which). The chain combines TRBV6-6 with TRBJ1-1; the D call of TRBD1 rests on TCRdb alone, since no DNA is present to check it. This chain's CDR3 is CASRGSQGTEAFF.